What follows is one T cell receptor beta chain and its context. The sample comes from a study of spatial heterogeneity in lung cancer. Unique molecular identifiers, one per molecule, were present on every TCR cDNA molecule. TCRdb fed the 5' RACE reads into MiXCR, producing one record per CDR3 protein. This table has tens of thousands of distinct CDR3 sequences, roughly an eighth appearing once. This sample's time point: sample taken at primary tumor resection. Donors were fewer than 90 untreated early-stage non-small cell lung cancer patients. TCRs were sequenced from unsorted whole RNA of tumor, nontumor lung or PBMC. The germline V and J ends were trimmed by 5 bases and 5 bases, with 16 bases remaining between them. Per germline, CDR1 SGHVS and CDR2 FQNEAQ. The CDR3 has 14 residues.

V usage is TRBV7-8 and J usage is TRBJ2-7; possible D gene TRBD1, 6 bases. The sequence was collected from a male donor with early-stage non-small cell lung cancer. The starting material was PBMCs, obtained at surgery. The CDR3 bases are TGTGCCAGCAGCCCACAGGGTTCTTCCGACGAGCAGTACTTC. Translating it yields CASSPQGSSDEQYF.